Shown below are 17 T cell receptor beta chains from a single sample sequenced in a study of shared clonotypes between healthy human individuals. Assay: immunoSEQ multiplex PCR; the TCRdb copy retains only in-frame clones and omits some. The sample carries about 2.4 million clones, more than 80% recorded once. Input material: naive CD4+ T cells sorted from blood. As for subset: CD45RA+ positively selected. The receptors here all came from a young man in good health.

This clone was detected once. The chain combines TRBV7-9 with TRBJ2-1, with TRBD2 matching over 11 bases. The ends lost 1 base at V and 0 bases at J; junction bases unmatched: 5. Per the germline V gene, CDR1 is SEHNR and CDR2 is FQNEAQ (reference sequence). This CDR3 spans 18 amino acids. CDR3 sequence (DNA): TGTGCCAGCAGCTTAGACCTACTAGCGGGGGCCTCCTACAATGAGCAGTTCTTC. It is translated as CASSLDLLAGASYNEQFF.

CDR3 region: CAWSRGTANEQFF. The DNA for the CDR3 is TGTGCCTGGAGTAGGGGGACAGCGAATGAGCAGTTCTTC. This sequence joins TRBV30 and TRBJ2-1; TRBD1 agrees at 7 bases. V shed 2 bases, J shed 7 bases, and the junction held 5 bases outside the gene matches. The germline V gene encodes CDR1 GTSNPN and CDR2 SVGIG (reference sequence). The CDR3 contains 13 residues. The full variable domain, in which reference TRBV30 and TRBJ2-1 provide the parts outside the CDR3, is SQTIHQWPATLVQPVGSPLSLECTVEGTSNPNLYWYRQAAGRGLQLLFYSVGIGQISSEVPQNLSASRPQDRQFILSSKKLLLSDSGFYLCAWSRGTANEQFFGPGTRLTVL.

This clone was picked up a small number of times. In nucleotides, the CDR3 is TGTGCCAGCGGTAGCAATCAGCCCCAGCATTTT. This translates into CASGSNQPQHF. The chain has TRBV2 and TRBJ1-5; D not certain. Germline assignment: CDR1 SNHLY and CDR2 FYNNEI. Trimming took 8 bases from V and 0 from J, leaving 2 bases between them. The CDR3 length is 11 residues.

The J gene is TRBJ1-4, the V gene TRBV15; D is ambiguous. CDR1 LNHNV and CDR2 YYDKDF come from the germline V gene (reference sequence). Trimming cost V 7 bases and J 3 bases, with 15 bases left between them. This CDR3 spans 15 amino acids. Written as DNA, the CDR3 is TGTGCCACCATGCTGGTGAGGTCATCTAATGAAAAACTGTTTTTT. Protein sequence: CATMLVRSSNEKLFF.

The chain recombines TRBV2 with TRBJ2-7, with 10 nucleotides matching TRBD2. In germline, CDR1 is SNHLY, CDR2 FYNNEI. V dropped 4 bases and J dropped 2; count of bases not matched to a gene: 8. There are 16 residues in the CDR3. In DNA, the CDR3 is TGTGCCAGCAGTGGGGATAGGCTAGCGGGGGCCTACGAGCAGTACTTC. Its translation is CASSGDRLAGAYEQYF.

This clone was detected only once. Mismatch with germline at one junction end may stem from a read error. The chain employs TRBV5-1 and TRBJ1-1; possible D gene TRBD1, 5 bases. The CDR3 length is 11 residues. Germline CDR1 reads SGHRS; CDR2 reads YFSETQ. CDR3 in amino acids: CASSLAGSWYF. In DNA, the CDR3 is TGCGCCAGCAGCTTGGCAGGGTCGTGGTACTTT.

This chain links TRBV5-1 with TRBJ2-5; D may be TRBD1 or TRBD2 (5 bases each). V lost 0 bases to trimming and J lost 4 bases, with 25 bases between them. Per the germline V gene, CDR1 is SGHRS and CDR2 is YFSETQ. This CDR3 region has 19 residues. CDR3: CASSLGGWGGGSNRETQYF. CDR3 DNA sequence: TGCGCCAGCAGCTTGGGAGGATGGGGCGGAGGCTCAAATCGAGAGACCCAGTACTTC.

The chain is built from TRBV5-6 and TRBJ2-1; 9 bases agree with TRBD1. This CDR3 is built from 15 residues. The ends lost 1 base at V and 6 bases at J; junction bases unmatched: 5. Germline values: CDR1 SGHDT, CDR2 YYEEEE. This chain's CDR3 is CASSLRDRVSNEQFF. In DNA, the CDR3 is TGTGCCAGCAGCTTGAGGGACAGGGTCAGCAATGAGCAGTTCTTC.

The chain uses TRBV27 and TRBJ1-3, with a tentative D call TRBD1 (5 bases). The CDR3 sequence is 15 residues long. Germline lookup yields CDR1 MNHEY and CDR2 SMNVEV (reference sequence). V dropped 5 bases and J dropped 0 bases, with 11 bases sitting between them. CDR3 bases: TGTGCCAGCAGTACCAACAGGTTCTCTGGAAACACCATATATTTT. It codes for CASSTNRFSGNTIYF.

The chain is built from TRBV5-1 and TRBJ2-1; 7 bases fit TRBD1. Per germline, CDR1 SGHRS and CDR2 YFSETQ. The CDR3 extends over 14 amino acids. The V gene end was trimmed by 6 bases and the J gene end by 8 bases; junction bases not matched to a gene: 11. CDR3 sequence (DNA): TGCGCCAGCACTCCGGGACAGTATCGCGATGAGCAGTTCTTC. This codes for CASTPGQYRDEQFF.

V usage is TRBV30 and J usage is TRBJ1-5; the D gene is possibly TRBD1 (5 bases). Between the trimmed V and J ends, which lost 1 base and 7 bases, there was a span of 14 bases. This CDR3 spans 14 amino acids. Looked up from germline, CDR1 is GTSNPN and CDR2 is SVGIG (reference sequence). CDR3 nucleotide sequence: TGTGCCTGGAGTGGGACAACGTTTGGGCAGCCCCAGCATTTT. It yields the protein CAWSGTTFGQPQHF.

In DNA form, the CDR3 reads TGTGCCAGTTTTGGCACAGGCGGTTCGCCCCTCCACTTT. Translating gives CASFGTGGSPLHF. The chain uses TRBV6-1 and TRBJ1-6; tentative D call: TRBD1 (5 bases). Germline loops: CDR1 MNHNS, CDR2 SASEGT. The CDR3 is 13 residues long. Trimming took 9 bases from V and 13 from J, leaving 19 bases between them.

The V gene is TRBV6-5, the J gene TRBJ1-1; TRBD1 aligns across 7 bases. After removal of 4 bases from V and 9 bases from J, the junction contained 14 bases not matched to a gene. CDR1 and CDR2 (germline): MNHEY, SVGAGI. The CDR3 totals 15 residues. This CDR3 reads CASSSRGRGERKAFF. The CDR3 DNA is TGTGCCAGCAGTTCGAGGGGCAGGGGGGAACGTAAAGCTTTCTTT.

This rearrangement joins TRBV7-8 to TRBJ1-1; D is unresolved. Germline-derived CDR1 and CDR2 are SGHVS and FQNEAQ. V was pared by 6 bases and J by 12 bases, with 20 bases between. The CDR3 runs to 13 residues. CDR3 sequence: CASRPMDGSTTFF. The CDR3 DNA reads as TGTGCCAGCAGACCGATGGACGGGAGTACGACTTTCTTT. Full variable domain (outside the CDR3, taken from reference TRBV7-8 and TRBJ1-1): GAGVSQSPRYKVAKRGQDVALRCDPISGHVSLFWYQQALGQGPEFLTYFQNEAQLDKSGLPSDRFFAERPEGSVSTLKIQRTQQEDSAVYLCASRPMDGSTTFFGQGTRLTVV.

The chain has TRBV6-6 and TRBJ1-2; TRBD1 matches 9 bases. The CDR3 spans 14 residues. The germline gives CDR1 MNHNY, CDR2 SVGAGI (reference sequence). V lost 7 bases to trimming and J lost 3 bases; unmatched junction nucleotides: 6. In nucleotides, the CDR3 is TGTGCCAGCACCCACCGGACAGGGGACTATGGCTACACCTTC. It is translated as CASTHRTGDYGYTF.

This chain uses TRBV7-9 with TRBJ2-5; TRBD2 matches 14 bases. Trimming removed 8 bases from V and 1 base from J; junction bases left unmatched: 6. CDR1 and CDR2 (germline): SEHNR, FQNEAQ (reference sequence). The CDR3 is 16 amino acids. The CDR3 loop reads CASRTSGGHRQETQYF. The DNA of the CDR3 is TGTGCCAGCCGGACTAGCGGGGGGCACCGCCAAGAGACCCAGTACTTC.

V gene TRBV6-5 combines with J gene TRBJ2-1, with 9 bases lining up with TRBD2. The CDR3 loop spans 12 amino acids. Germline CDR1 reads MNHEY; CDR2 reads SVGAGI. V was clipped by 10 bases and J by 13 bases; unmatched bases: 11. The CDR3 nucleotides are TGTGCCACAGGGGGGCTAGCGGGATTTCAGTTCTTC. Protein: CATGGLAGFQFF.